The 21 T cell receptor beta chains below all came from one sample that was sequenced in a study of cytomegalovirus exposure and HLA in healthy donors. In the PCR, 60 Vbeta and 13 Jbeta primers were used. Clones were read by immunoSEQ multiplex PCR, and TCRdb kept only the in-frame ones, dropping some. Of tens of thousands of clones in the sample, less than 85% were seen once. Sequenced input: PBMCs. Receptor source: a young woman in good health and CMV-seronegative.

This clone was picked up one time. CDR3 loop: CASSLRGSPLHF. For the CDR3, the DNA is TGTGCCAGTAGTCTCAGGGGTTCACCCCTCCACTTT. The chain combines TRBV19 with TRBJ1-6, with a possible D match to TRBD1 (6 bases). The V end lost 5 bases, the J end lost 9 bases, and 8 bases lay between the germline ends. This CDR3 region has 12 residues. From germline, CDR1 is LNHDA and CDR2 SQIVND (reference sequence).

The chain carries TRBV5-4 and TRBJ2-5, with TRBD1 as a possible D gene (5 bases). Trimming took off 0 bases at V and 2 bases at J, with 8 bases between the two ends. CDR1 is SGHNT and CDR2 is YYREEE in the germline V gene (reference sequence). The CDR3 totals 14 residues. The CDR3 protein is CASSLVQVQETQYF. CDR3 in DNA: TGTGCCAGCAGCTTGGTACAGGTACAAGAGACCCAGTACTTC.

In the case of this clone: The junction and the germline gene differ at one end; a read error may be behind it. The chain combines TRBV19 with TRBJ2-3; 12 nucleotides align to TRBD2. The CDR3 runs to 16 residues. Germline lookup yields CDR1 LNHDA and CDR2 SQIVND (reference sequence). The CDR3 sequence: CASSIGLAGPTDTQYF. DNA of the CDR3: TGTGCCAGTAGCATAGGACTAGCGGGGCCCACAGATACGCAGTATTTT. The whole variable domain, filled in from reference TRBV19 and TRBJ2-3, reads DGGITQSPKYLFRKEGQNVTLSCEQNLNHDAMYWYRQDPGQGLRLIYYSQIVNDFQKGDIAEGYSVSREKKESFPLTVTSAQKNPTAFYLCASSIGLAGPTDTQYFGPGTRLTVL.

J is TRBJ1-3 and V is TRBV2; D may be TRBD1 (5 bases). The length of the CDR3 is 15 residues. Germline CDR1 SNHLY, CDR2 FYNNEI. V was shortened by 3 bases and J by 0 bases, with 9 bases between the two germline ends. As DNA, the CDR3 is TGTGCCAGCAGTGATAGACAGAGCTCTGGAAACACCATATATTTT. Its protein product is CASSDRQSSGNTIYF.

The chain uses TRBV27 and TRBJ1-1, with D possibly TRBD1 on 6 matching bases. The CDR3 totals 14 residues. Germline V lookup: CDR1 MNHEY, CDR2 SMNVEV (reference sequence). V was clipped by 1 base and J by 7 bases, with 13 bases between them. CDR3 nucleotides: TGTGCCAGCAGTTTATTTCAGGGGTGGAGTGAAGCTTTCTTT. Its translation: CASSLFQGWSEAFF.

This clone was seen just once. The chain employs TRBV28 and TRBJ2-1, with 10 nucleotides matching TRBD2. Germline values: CDR1 MDHEN, CDR2 SYDVKM. J lost 7 bases, V lost 6 bases, and 9 bases had no gene match. The CDR3 has 15 residues. The CDR3 DNA sequence: TGTGCCAGCAGGTTTCTAGCGGGAGTTGTGAATGAGCAGTTCTTC. This encodes CASRFLAGVVNEQFF.

The chain links TRBV6-5 to TRBJ2-1, with 7 bases lining up with TRBD2. The CDR3 has 15 residues. J lost 2 bases, V lost 4 bases, and 5 bases had no gene match. Germline V gene data show CDR1 as MNHEY and CDR2 as SVGAGI. The CDR3 region has the DNA TGTGCCAGCAGTTCCGACCTAGCGGCCTACAATGAGCAGTTCTTC. Translated: CASSSDLAAYNEQFF.

The V and J genes are TRBV30 and TRBJ2-2; 10 nucleotides align to TRBD2. Germline-derived CDR1 and CDR2 are GTSNPN and SVGIG (reference sequence). V trimming: 5 bases; J trimming: 6 bases; junction bases outside the gene matches: 6. This CDR3 comprises 14 residues. The DNA for the CDR3 is TGTGCCTGGGGAATAGGGACTAGCGCCGGGGAGCTGTTTTTT. Amino acid sequence: CAWGIGTSAGELFF. Drawing the rest from reference TRBV30 and TRBJ2-2, the complete variable domain is SQTIHQWPATLVQPVGSPLSLECTVEGTSNPNLYWYRQAAGRGLQLLFYSVGIGQISSEVPQNLSASRPQDRQFILSSKKLLLSDSGFYLCAWGIGTSAGELFFGEGSRLTVL.

In DNA, the CDR3 is TGCGCCAGCAGCGCGAGTTCTAGCGTCACCCCGGAGACCCAGTACTTC. Protein: CASSASSSVTPETQYF. The chain combines TRBV5-1 with TRBJ2-5, with D maybe TRBD2 (6 bases). The CDR3 loop spans 16 amino acids. The germline V gene encodes CDR1 SGHRS and CDR2 YFSETQ. Trimming cost V 4 bases and J 5 bases, with 21 bases left between them.

The sample holds a few counts of this clone. The rearrangement uses TRBV30 and TRBJ2-5; maybe TRBD2 (5 bases). Germline lookup yields CDR1 GTSNPN and CDR2 SVGIG (reference sequence). Trimming left V 2 bases short and J 7 bases short, with 14 bases between. There are 13 residues in the CDR3. The CDR3 here is CAWSSGIMRTQYF. The DNA of the CDR3 is TGTGCCTGGAGTTCCGGGATAATGAGGACCCAGTACTTC.

V usage is TRBV27 and J usage is TRBJ2-7, with TRBD2 matching over 11 bases. The germline V gene encodes CDR1 MNHEY and CDR2 SMNVEV (reference sequence). The CDR3 contains 16 residues. With V trimmed by 1 base and J by 2 bases, 4 bases remained unmatched. The CDR3 bases are TGTGCCAGCAGTTTATTGGGGACTAGCGGCCCCTACGAGCAGTACTTC. It codes for CASSLLGTSGPYEQYF.

The J gene is TRBJ2-2, the V gene TRBV5-1, with 9 positions matching TRBD1. The CDR3 has 16 amino acids. Trimming at V came to 4 bases and at J to 4 bases, leaving 8 bases not matched to a gene. In germline, CDR1 is SGHRS, CDR2 YFSETQ. CDR3 in DNA: TGCGCCAGCAGCGTGGACAGGGGCCTAACCACCGGGGAGCTGTTTTTT. Protein: CASSVDRGLTTGELFF.

This clone showed up just a few times. The chain carries TRBV27 and TRBJ1-1, with a possible D match to TRBD1 (6 bases). The CDR3 is 17 residues long. The germline V and J ends were trimmed by 2 bases and 0 bases, with 16 bases remaining between them. Germline loops: CDR1 MNHEY, CDR2 SMNVEV (reference sequence). CDR3 loop: CASSLGAGVPMNTEAFF. The CDR3 DNA reads TGTGCCAGCAGTTTAGGGGCAGGGGTTCCCATGAACACTGAAGCTTTCTTT.

The rearrangement uses TRBV5-1 and TRBJ1-3; D is uncertain. V was clipped by 2 bases and J by 4 bases, with 10 bases between them. Looked up from germline, CDR1 is SGHRS and CDR2 is YFSETQ. CDR3 length: 14 residues. The CDR3 sequence: CASSFTGLGNTIYF. CDR3 DNA sequence: TGCGCCAGCAGCTTCACGGGGTTAGGAAACACCATATATTTT.

In this sample, this clone turned up a few times. V usage is TRBV6-5 and J usage is TRBJ1-3; unclear D gene. Per germline, CDR1 MNHEY and CDR2 SVGAGI. Trimming shortened V by 5 bases and J by 8 bases, and 16 bases separated the two germline ends. This CDR3 is 14 amino acids long. The DNA of the CDR3 is TGTGCCAGCAGTCTCGGACTACTTGGGGACACCATATATTTT. This sequence encodes CASSLGLLGDTIYF.

This chain connects TRBV13 to TRBJ1-4; no clear D gene. Germline CDR1 and CDR2: PRHDT and FYEKMQ (reference sequence). V shed 4 bases and J shed 7 bases, with 16 bases lying between them. CDR3 size: 15 residues. Written as DNA, the CDR3 is TGTGCCAGCAGCTCGGGTGAGGGCTTGGGTGAAAAACTGTTTTTT. Residues: CASSSGEGLGEKLFF.

CDR3 DNA sequence: TGTGCCAGCAGGTCCAGGGACAAGGAGTATGGCTACACCTTC. It yields the protein CASRSRDKEYGYTF. J is TRBJ1-2 and V is TRBV6-5; possibly TRBD1 for D (6 bases). CDR1 is MNHEY, CDR2 SVGAGI, per germline. Trimming removed 6 bases at V and 5 bases at J, with 16 bases between. The CDR3 consists of 14 residues.

V usage is TRBV27 and J usage is TRBJ1-1; D is possibly TRBD1 (6 bases). The CDR3 is 14 residues long. Trimming shortened V by 1 base and J by 7 bases, and 13 bases separated the two germline ends. Germline CDR1 is MNHEY and CDR2 is SMNVEV (reference sequence). The CDR3 DNA reads as TGTGCCAGCAGTTTATTTCAGGGGTGGATTGAAGCTTTCTTT. It codes for CASSLFQGWIEAFF.

The V gene is TRBV7-9, the J gene TRBJ1-1, with 7 bases that match TRBD1. Looked up from germline, CDR1 is SEHNR and CDR2 is FQNEAQ (reference sequence). CDR3 length: 14 amino acids. Trimming at V came to 10 bases and at J to 3 bases, leaving 11 bases not matched to a gene. In DNA form, the CDR3 reads TGTGCCACATTATACAGGGGCCGCGACACTGAAGCTTTCTTT. This encodes CATLYRGRDTEAFF. The variable domain in full, with the rest retrieved from reference TRBV7-9 and TRBJ1-1, is DTGVSQNPRHKITKRGQNVTFRCDPISEHNRLYWYRQTLGQGPEFLTYFQNEAQLEKSRLLSDRFSAERPKGSFSTLEIQRTEQGDSAMYLCATLYRGRDTEAFFGQGTRLTVV.

The genes are TRBV10-3 and TRBJ2-7; 16 nucleotides agree with TRBD2. Losses at the gene ends were 8 bases for V and 6 bases for J; bases not matched to a gene: 13. This CDR3 region has 17 residues. Germline V gives CDR1 ENHRY, CDR2 SYGVKD. This CDR3 reads CAILEPGLAGGPGEQYF. The CDR3 DNA is TGTGCCATCTTAGAACCGGGACTAGCGGGAGGGCCGGGCGAGCAGTACTTC.

The chain has TRBV7-8 and TRBJ2-2, with 7 bases fitting TRBD2. The CDR3 totals 15 residues. Per the germline V gene, CDR1 is SGHVS and CDR2 is FQNEAQ. V was clipped by 5 bases and J by 6 bases; unmatched bases: 9. CDR3 amino acids: CASSPRTSLSGELFF. As DNA, the CDR3 is TGTGCCAGCAGCCCGCGGACTAGTCTGTCCGGGGAGCTGTTTTTT.